This TCR beta chain was identified in a study of PD-L1 blockade in urothelial cancer (dated by TCRdb to about 2017). Study-wide context: All patients started therapy in the mid-2010s and received atezolizumab 1,200 mg intravenously every 3 weeks. About 85% of the roughly 29 patients were males with bladder-origin urothelial cancer, and about 65% of the roughly 30 reported a prior smoking history. An ECOG performance status of 0 or 1 was recorded for the patients, and 0 to 3 prior chemotherapy regimens had been received by the patients. Blood samples were analyzed at two time points: 3 weeks after treatment start (second dose) and 6 weeks after treatment start. Blood samples yielded a median of about 150,000 T cells and more than 80,000 unique TCRs, with median clonality roughly 0.082. The study was an exploratory multi-omic analysis of somatic, immune and clinical correlates of response to PD-L1 blockade with atezolizumab in urothelial cancer. Pretreatment tumor samples, along with matched peripheral blood serially collected before and after atezolizumab treatment, were subjected to TCR sequencing. Progression-free survival longer than 6 months counted as durable clinical benefit, and TCR features were additionally tested against both progression-free and overall survival. Whole exome sequencing and RNA sequencing of pretreatment tumors were performed alongside TCR sequencing in the same patients. Under ten patients reached durable clinical benefit, while 15 to 20 patients did not. Twenty-nine patients had pretreatment blood TCR-seq, about 25 had at least one posttreatment blood collection, and about 25 had tumor TCR-seq.

The cohort comprised more than 25 patients with locally advanced or metastatic urothelial carcinoma treated at Memorial Sloan Kettering on a trial protocol. Peripheral blood mononuclear cells were collected from each patient pretreatment and during treatment, giving between 1 and 8 total time points per patient. The Qiagen DNeasy Blood extraction kit was used to purify genomic DNA from total PBMCs and tumor samples. Collected pretreatment and during treatment, PBMCs were isolated and stored as previously described. Synthetic TCR analog templates were spiked into each PCR so that absolute template abundance could be estimated from read counts. The immunoSEQ assay used bias-controlled V and J gene primers to amplify TCRbeta CDR3 regions from genomic DNA. Sequencing of rearranged TCRbeta segments was done at approximately 20X coverage. In the paper's pipeline: Sequencing errors were corrected by clustering, and CDR3s were annotated against IMGT so that V, D and J genes could be assigned. Out-of-frame and stop-codon sequences were excluded, and only productive TCRbeta rearrangements were used in downstream analyses. To compute clonality, Shannon entropy was normalized by the log of the number of unique productive sequences and then subtracted from one. Clones differing between time points or between blood and tumor were identified by Fisher's exact test with Benjamini-Hochberg correction at adjusted p below 0.01. Imported from immuneACCESS, the table was reduced by TCRdb to in-frame sequences with V and J called. These copies leave out some clones; in studies compared against another copy, an unresolved V gene accounts for under half, and the cause of the remainder is not known. That table is the source of V, J and clone size, and D and trimming were worked out from the DNA. For this sample the table gives 30,000 to 45,000 clones, of which 80% to 90% were detected only once. The ten biggest clones cover roughly a sixth of the sample.

As to this clone: The specificity of this receptor is unknown. No base quality information exists; no much larger clone differs at one position.

What the research found in general, with its limitations: Improved progression-free and overall survival was found to be associated with pretreatment peripheral blood TCR clonality below the median. At 3 weeks after the start of treatment, tumor-associated TCR clones in peripheral blood had expanded more in patients with durable benefit (n of about 21, p = 0.022). Small sample size (n ≈ 29) and many exploratory analyses mean the results are intended to be hypothesis-generating.

The sample was PBMCs, taken around atezolizumab (anti-PD-L1) treatment. The receptor's source is a man in his fifties or sixties with urothelial cancer.

The DNA sequence follows: TGTGCCAGCAGCTTGGCCGGGGGGGCGGGAACCTCCTACGAGCAGTACTTC. It translates as CASSLAGGAGTSYEQYF. The rearranged chain carries TRBV5-4 and TRBJ2-7; 8 central bases correspond to TRBD2. Spanning cysteine to phenylalanine, the CDR3 consists of 17 amino acids. Only the CDR3 portion is preserved as DNA: 51 bases, with reading frame beginning at the first base. CDR1 is given as SGHNT and CDR2 as YYREEE, both from the germline V gene (reference sequence). V loses 0 bases at its end and J loses 0 bases; junction bases beyond the gene matches: 8.